This TCR beta chain was retrieved from a study of blood T cell repertoires in COVID-19. Across the study: The samples span acute and convalescent COVID-19 from the United States, Italy and Spain. T cells, B-cell-depleted T cells, or PBMCs provided the cDNA or gDNA that served as material.

In the authors' workflow: It was from reference gene primer amplification that nucleated cell counts were estimated. Only in-frame clones appear in the TCRdb table, and some are missing; sequencing was by immunoSEQ multiplex PCR. That table gives V, J and clone size, and the DNA gave D and trimming. The data show about 160,000 clones, over 90% seen once. Germline V CDR1 and CDR2: MNHEY, SVGEGT. The CDR3 extends over 11 amino acids. Deletions cut 6 bases from V and 5 bases from J, with 7 bases between. Seattle cases were enrolled at active infection and followed longitudinally. This clonotype was obtained from an older woman with COVID-19, enrolled during active disease. This chain joins TRBV6-2 or TRBV6-3 and TRBJ2-5; D unresolved. The specimen sequenced was peripheral blood. In DNA, the CDR3 is TGTGCCAGCAGCCCCTTCGAGACCCAGTACTTC. Translation gives CASSPFETQYF.